Given below is one T cell receptor beta chain in context. Its antigen is as yet unknown. A much more abundant neighbour one base away suggests this may be a read error. Additional DNA sequences in this sample encode the identical CDR3. This specimen belongs to a study of PD-1 blockade in classical Hodgkin lymphoma. CDR3 size: 11 residues. Germline CDR1 reads MGHDK; CDR2 reads SYGVNS. The ends were cut back, 9 bases at V and 3 bases at J, with 9 bases in the middle. The assay was immunoSEQ multiplex PCR, and TCRdb's table has in-frame clones only and misses some. Of 55,000 to 75,000 clones listed, about 70% are singletons. Regarding the study as a whole: Healthy donors were reported to have higher baseline TCR diversity than newly diagnosed patients. Complete responders possessed baseline diversity comparable to newly diagnosed patients.

Relapses following autologous stem cell transplantation were seen in all patients, with brentuximab vedotin exposure varying. The V gene is TRBV25-1, the J gene TRBJ2-7, with D unresolved. This clonotype was obtained from a human donor with classical Hodgkin lymphoma. Here the sequenced sample was peripheral blood mononuclear cells (PBMCs), taken before the second cycle of nivolumab. The CDR3 loop reads CASRANYEQYF. In DNA, the CDR3 is TGTGCCAGTCGAGCCAACTACGAGCAGTACTTC.